The entry below describes one TCR beta chain. As yet, its antigen is unknown. The data originate from a study of cytomegalovirus exposure and HLA in healthy donors. General observations from the study: With high specificity and sensitivity, the classifier reportedly diagnosed cytomegalovirus status.

V lost 0 bases and J lost 6, with 14 bases in between. The CDR3 extends over 16 amino acids. Germline lookup yields CDR1 MNHNY and CDR2 SVGAGI (reference sequence). The PCR used 60 Vbeta and 13 Jbeta primers. Original methodology: In a later analysis, approximately 73 million unique TCR beta chains included roughly 11 million shared by two or more donors. TCRdb's copy holds only in-frame clones and misses some; the assay was immunoSEQ multiplex PCR. That table gives V, J and clone size, and the DNA gave D and trimming. The sample table includes approximately 82,000 clones. The TCR comes from a woman aged 60 to 75 in good health and CMV-seronegative. The chain couples TRBV6-6 to TRBJ2-2, with D tentatively TRBD2 (6 bases). Input material: PBMCs. The CDR3 loop reads CASSYSGAGNPGELFF. The CDR3 coding sequence is TGTGCCAGCAGTTACTCTGGGGCGGGAAATCCCGGGGAGCTGTTTTTT.